Presented here are 14 T cell receptor beta chains from one specimen sequenced in a study of blood T cell repertoires in COVID-19. Sequenced by immunoSEQ multiplex PCR; TCRdb stores in-frame clones only, minus some. This table holds roughly 92,000 clones, 87% found once. What was sequenced was peripheral blood. Receptors originate from a woman aged 80 or over with acute or convalescent COVID-19.

The chain joins TRBV9 to TRBJ2-1; D remains unclear. This CDR3 is 16 amino acids long. Trimming took off 1 base at V and 1 base at J, with 12 bases between the two ends. The germline gives CDR1 SGDLS, CDR2 YYNGEE. The CDR3 is CASSVRGSHSYNEQFF. In DNA form, the CDR3 reads TGTGCCAGCAGCGTACGCGGCTCCCATTCCTACAATGAGCAGTTCTTC.

The J gene is TRBJ1-2, the V gene TRBV20-1; a weak D match, TRBD1 (6 bases). This CDR3 has 14 amino acids. V was cut by 3 bases and J by 4 bases, with 15 bases left in between. The germline V gene encodes CDR1 DFQATT and CDR2 SNEGSKA (reference sequence). CDR3 residues: CSASSRTARYGYTF. In nucleotides, the CDR3 is TGCAGTGCTAGTTCGAGGACAGCTCGCTATGGCTACACCTTC.

This chain connects TRBV20-1 to TRBJ1-5; TRBD1 is a possible D gene (5 bases). Trimming took 8 bases from V and 5 from J, leaving 7 bases between them. Germline V CDR1 and CDR2: DFQATT, SNEGSKA (reference sequence). The CDR3 has 10 residues. The CDR3 sequence: CSLTDQPQHF. CDR3 nucleotides: TGCAGTCTGACAGATCAGCCCCAGCATTTT.

V gene TRBV19 combines with J gene TRBJ1-3, with 8 bases matching TRBD1. The length of the CDR3 is 16 residues. The germline V gene has CDR1 LNHDA and CDR2 SQIVND (reference sequence). After removal of 2 bases from V and 7 bases from J, the junction contained 10 bases not matched to a gene. CDR3 residues: CASSISGQASWNTIYF. As DNA, the CDR3 is TGTGCCAGTAGTATATCGGGACAGGCTAGCTGGAACACCATATATTTT.

The chain recombines TRBV6-5 with TRBJ1-3; a weak D match, TRBD1 (5 bases). Between the trimmed V and J ends, which lost 8 bases and 3 bases, there was a span of 14 bases. Germline values: CDR1 MNHEY, CDR2 SVGAGI. The CDR3 contains 14 residues. CDR3 sequence reads: CASSIAGDGNTIYF. The CDR3 DNA sequence: TGTGCCAGCTCTATCGCGGGGGATGGAAACACCATATATTTT.

The chain recombines TRBV18 with TRBJ2-1; 9 bases are shared with TRBD2. V dropped 6 bases and J dropped 4; count of bases not matched to a gene: 22. This CDR3 region has 20 residues. From germline, CDR1 is KGHSH and CDR2 LQKENI. As DNA, the CDR3 is TGTGCCAGCTCCCCGGGTCGGGGCGCGGGGGGGCCTGCTGGATACAATGAGCAGTTCTTC. Protein: CASSPGRGAGGPAGYNEQFF.

The chain carries TRBV19 and TRBJ1-5; the D gene is possibly TRBD1 (5 bases). The CDR3 has 14 amino acids. Germline V gene sequence: CDR1 LNHDA, CDR2 SQIVND (reference sequence). V was shortened by 1 base and J by 7 bases, with 11 bases between the two germline ends. In nucleotides, the CDR3 is TGTGCCAGTAGTATAGCCAGGGTTGGCCAGCCCCAGCATTTT. Translated, it gives CASSIARVGQPQHF.

This chain joins TRBV5-6 and TRBJ1-1; no reliable D call. The germline V gene has CDR1 SGHDT and CDR2 YYEEEE. With 3 bases removed from V and 1 base from J, the gap between germline ends came to 13 bases. The CDR3 consists of 15 residues. The CDR3 sequence: CASSSRRGQNTEAFF. The CDR3 DNA is TGTGCCAGCAGCTCACGGCGGGGTCAGAACACTGAAGCTTTCTTT.

CDR3 sequence reads: CATRGVGLAAKNIQYF. The DNA of the CDR3 is TGTGCCACCAGAGGAGTCGGTTTAGCGGCCAAAAACATTCAGTACTTC. The genes are TRBV19 and TRBJ2-4; perhaps TRBD2 as D (5 bases). The CDR3 consists of 16 residues. Germline V gives CDR1 LNHDA, CDR2 SQIVND (reference sequence). With 10 bases removed from V and 1 base from J, the gap between germline ends came to 20 bases.

This clone showed up just a few times. V gene TRBV7-2 combines with J gene TRBJ2-7; TRBD1 matches at 10 bases. Germline V gene lookup returns CDR1 SGHTA and CDR2 FQGNSA. This CDR3 comprises 14 residues. The J segment lost 9 bases and the V segment lost 5 bases, leaving 10 bases of the junction unmatched. The CDR3, as DNA: TGTGCCAGCAGCCCGGGACAGGGGTCCACGGTGCAGTACTTC. Translated: CASSPGQGSTVQYF.

The chain is built from TRBV7-2 and TRBJ1-2, with D tentatively TRBD1 (5 bases). The CDR3 has 13 amino acids. Germline V gives CDR1 SGHTA, CDR2 FQGNSA. The ends were cut back, 5 bases at V and 6 bases at J, with 13 bases in the middle. CDR3 in amino acids: CASSPQGGNGYTF. The CDR3 DNA reads as TGTGCCAGCAGCCCCCAGGGAGGGAATGGCTACACCTTC. The whole variable domain, remainder taken from reference TRBV7-2 and TRBJ1-2, is GAGVSQSPSNKVTEKGKDVELRCDPISGHTALYWYRQSLGQGLEFLIYFQGNSAPDKSGLPSDRFSAERTGGSVSTLTIQRTQQEDSAVYLCASSPQGGNGYTFGSGTRLTVV.

The chain employs TRBV9 and TRBJ2-7, with D possibly being TRBD1 (8 bases). The V gene's germline CDR1 is SGDLS and CDR2 YYNGEE. CDR3 length: 14 amino acids. Trimming shortened V by 4 bases and J by 4 bases, and 15 bases separated the two germline ends. CDR3 DNA: TGTGCCAGCAGCCCCGGACAGGGACTATACGAGCAGTACTTC. Its protein product is CASSPGQGLYEQYF. Together with reference TRBV9 and TRBJ2-7, the CDR3 gives the full variable domain: DSGVTQTPKHLITATGQRVTLRCSPRSGDLSVYWYQQSLDQGLQFLIQYYNGEERAKGNILERFSAQQFPDLHSELNLSSLELGDSALYFCASSPGQGLYEQYFGPGTRLTVT.

This chain connects TRBV27 to TRBJ1-1, with TRBD1 identical over 8 bases. The germline V gene has CDR1 MNHEY and CDR2 SMNVEV (reference sequence). CDR3 length: 15 residues. Trimming removed 5 bases from V and 5 bases from J; junction bases left unmatched: 10. In DNA form, the CDR3 reads TGTGCCAGCAGTACGGACAGGGATTGGCATACTGAAGCTTTCTTT. Amino acids: CASSTDRDWHTEAFF.

This chain uses TRBV5-5 with TRBJ1-5; TRBD1 is a possible D gene (6 bases). This CDR3 is 15 amino acids long. V lost 5 bases and J lost 0, with 12 bases in between. Germline CDR1 reads SGHKS; CDR2 reads YYEKEE (reference sequence). CDR3 amino acids: CASSLRQASNQPQHF. The CDR3 coding sequence is TGTGCCAGCAGTTTGCGACAGGCTAGCAATCAGCCCCAGCATTTT.